This T cell receptor beta chain was observed in a study of beta chain features in type 1 diabetes. Study-level background: Patients and healthy donors were similar in age, gender and cell yields. About 98,000,000 sorted cells were examined across all samples.

The CDR3 length is 11 residues. Deletions cut 10 bases from V and 3 bases from J, with 10 bases between. Germline V CDR1 and CDR2: MNHNY, SVGAGI (reference sequence). The study, taken as a whole, reports: Patients with type 1 diabetes carried fewer insertions and had more deletions at their VDJ junctions.

This clone turned up a few times. The antigen remains undetermined. CD4+ cells of the naive, central memory, regulatory and stem cell-like memory types were sorted via CD45RO/CCR7/CD25/CD127/CD95/CD27. Expressed TCRB transcripts were sequenced because the isolated RNA had all been reverse transcribed beforehand. Measured with immunoSEQ multiplex PCR; TCRdb has only the in-frame clones, and not every one. Seen here are around 340,000 clones, 7.5% to 9% observed once, and the top ten hold roughly 0.44%. The chain links TRBV6-6 to TRBJ2-7; D unresolved. Sample: central memory CD4+ T cells from blood. The clonotype was recovered from a young woman in good health. The CDR3 sequence is CAIGPFYEQYF. The CDR3 coding sequence is TGTGCCATCGGTCCCTTCTACGAGCAGTACTTC.